These T cell receptor beta chains were read from a single sample in a study of T-cell reconstitution after alpha-beta-depleted transplantation in children. TCRdb re-derived calls from the PCR reads in MiXCR, one entry per CDR3 protein. The sample records about a million distinct CDR3 sequences, 25% to 35% being singletons. This specimen was PBMCs, mostly from graft donor cells, taken 360 days after TCRalphabeta/CD19-depleted stem cell transplant. These receptors were collected from a boy younger than two who had a stem cell transplant for SCID, so the T cells may come from the graft donor. Both conserved end residues are part of each CDR3. A D gene is named only where the DNA matches it firmly. Not all rows give a size; the values are once, few, many and, for expanded clones, a class.

size,D,V,J,DNA,CDR3
few,NA,TRBV5-1,TRBJ2-7,TGCGCCAGCAGCTTGGAGATTCTCGTCCACGAGCAGTACTTC,CASSLEILVHEQYF
few,TRBD2,TRBV5-1,TRBJ2-1,TGCGCCAGCAGCTCAGTTCCGGGACTAGCGGGTGAGCAGTTCTTC,CASSSVPGLAGEQFF
NA,NA,TRBV7-2,TRBJ2-3,TGTGCCAGCAGCTTAGGGAAGACTACGGATACGCAGTATTTT,CASSLGKTTDTQYF
few,TRBD1,TRBV20-1,TRBJ2-7,TGCAGTGCTAGAGCTCCCGGGACAGGGAAGTCCTACGAGCAGTACTTC,CSARAPGTGKSYEQYF
NA,TRBD1,TRBV18,TRBJ1-2,TGTGCCAGCTCTCCAACCGGGACAGGGGATGGCTACACCTTC,CASSPTGTGDGYTF
few,TRBD1,TRBV9,TRBJ1-3,TGTGCCAGCAGCCGGGACAGGGGGAATGGAAACACCATATATTTT,CASSRDRGNGNTIYF
few,NA,TRBV20-1,TRBJ1-1,TGCAGTGCCCCGCCGCCCGGGATCATGAACACTGAAGCTTTCTTT,CSAPPPGIMNTEAFF
few,TRBD2,TRBV28,TRBJ2-1,TGTGCCAGCATCCTTCCGGGCGAGCGGGGTCGGGATGAGCAGTTCTTC,CASILPGERGRDEQFF
few,NA,TRBV20-1,TRBJ2-7,TGCAGTGCTAGAGAGCGCGGCTCCTACGAGCAGTACTTC,CSARERGSYEQYF
few,NA,TRBV5-6,TRBJ2-1,TGTGCCAGCAGTTGGGGGACGGTTTACAATGAGCAGTTCTTC,CASSWGTVYNEQFF
few,NA,TRBV4-1,TRBJ2-7,TGCGCCAGCAGCCAGGAGAGGTCACGCCAGGGTTCCTACGAGCAGTACTTC,CASSQERSRQGSYEQYF
few,NA,TRBV2,TRBJ2-3,TGTGCCAGCAGCTCCGTTTCGGGGGTGAGCACAGATACGCAGTATTTT,CASSSVSGVSTDTQYF
few,TRBD1,TRBV5-1,TRBJ1-1,TGCGCCAGCAGCCCGGCCGACAGGGGAGGAACTGAAGCTTTCTTT,CASSPADRGGTEAFF
NA,NA,TRBV7-6,TRBJ2-5,TGTGCCAGCAGCTTAGGTTCCGGGACGAACCAAGAGACCCAGTACTTC,CASSLGSGTNQETQYF
NA,NA,TRBV12-5,TRBJ2-1,TGTGCTAGTGAGCGGATATACAATGAGCAGTTCTTC,CASERIYNEQFF
NA,TRBD1,TRBV9,TRBJ2-5,TGTGCCAGCAGCCTGGACAGGGCGAGGCGAGAGACCCAGTACTTC,CASSLDRARRETQYF
few,TRBD1,TRBV10-2,TRBJ1-1,TGCGCCAGCAGGGAACAGGGGCGGACTGAAGCTTTCTTT,CASREQGRTEAFF
NA,NA,TRBV12-3/TRBV12-4,TRBJ2-5,TGTGCCACCAGTAGCTTTAGAGAGACCCAGTACTTC,CATSSFRETQYF
few,TRBD2,TRBV12-3/TRBV12-4,TRBJ2-2,TGTGCCAGCGGGGGGGCCGGGGAGCTGTTTTTT,CASGGAGELFF
few,TRBD1,TRBV20-1,TRBJ1-1,TGCAGTGCTAGAAGGACAGGGGATTTTACGAACACTGAAGCTTTCTTT,CSARRTGDFTNTEAFF
NA,NA,TRBV7-9,TRBJ2-2,TGTGCCAGCAGCTTAGTATCGGCCGGGGAGCTGTTTTTT,CASSLVSAGELFF
NA,NA,TRBV5-1,TRBJ2-5,TGCGCCAGCAGCTTGTGGACAGGCGGGGAAGAGACCCAGTACTTC,CASSLWTGGEETQYF